One and the same sample provided the 9 T cell receptor beta chains below, sequenced in a study of identical twins. Each CDR3 protein gets one entry after TCRdb re-called the 5' RACE reads with MiXCR. The data hold approximately 600,000 distinct CDR3 sequences, with roughly 9.5% observed a single time. This sample was also put to use in a study of yellow fever vaccine responses in identical twins.

Sequenced sample: PBMCs. These receptors were taken from a woman aged 18-29 years in good health.

In its sample, this clonotype was seen many times. The chain has TRBV7-8 and TRBJ1-5; weak D call: TRBD1 (5 bases). CDR1 and CDR2 from the germline V gene are SGHVS and FQNEAQ. Trimming removed 4 bases at V and 2 bases at J, with 21 bases between. CDR3 length: 18 residues. CDR3 DNA: TGTGCCAGCAGCTCGGATGCGGGACTCGGAACCGGCAATCAGCCCCAGCATTTT. Amino acids: CASSSDAGLGTGNQPQHF. Drawing the rest from reference TRBV7-8 and TRBJ1-5, the complete variable domain is GAGVSQSPRYKVAKRGQDVALRCDPISGHVSLFWYQQALGQGPEFLTYFQNEAQLDKSGLPSDRFFAERPEGSVSTLKIQRTQQEDSAVYLCASSSDAGLGTGNQPQHFGDGTRLSIL.

Many counts were recorded for this clonotype. The rearrangement joins TRBV15 to TRBJ2-7; D ambiguous. CDR1 LNHNV and CDR2 YYDKDF come from the germline V gene (reference sequence). V lost 3 bases to trimming and J lost 1 base, with 10 bases between them. This CDR3 spans 14 amino acids. CDR3 amino acids: CATSSTVGSYEQYF. The CDR3 bases are TGTGCCACCAGCAGTACGGTTGGGTCCTACGAGCAGTACTTC. The full variable domain, in which reference TRBV15 and TRBJ2-7 provide the parts outside the CDR3, is DAMVIQNPRYQVTQFGKPVTLSCSQTLNHNVMYWYQQKSSQAPKLLFHYYDKDFNNEADTPDNFQSRRPNTSFCFLDIRSPGLGDTAMYLCATSSTVGSYEQYFGPGTRLTVT.

This clonotype was observed a handful of times. The chain joins TRBV7-9 to TRBJ1-5, with TRBD1 as a possible D gene (5 bases). The germline CDR1 and CDR2 sequences are SEHNR and FQNEAQ (reference sequence). V gave up 3 bases and J gave up 3 bases, with 9 bases separating them. The CDR3 consists of 14 residues. CDR3 residues: CASSFGGVNQPQHF. In nucleotides, the CDR3 is TGTGCCAGCAGCTTTGGAGGGGTCAATCAGCCCCAGCATTTT.

Only one count was recorded for this clonotype. The V and J genes are TRBV7-6 and TRBJ2-5, with D perhaps matching TRBD2 (5 bases). This CDR3 comprises 15 residues. V shed 2 bases and J shed 3 bases, with 13 bases lying between them. Per germline, CDR1 SGHVS and CDR2 FNYEAQ. CDR3 amino acids: CASSLNSRDKETQYF. Here the CDR3 DNA reads TGTGCCAGCAGCTTAAACTCCCGGGATAAAGAGACCCAGTACTTC.

This clonotype was observed at least ten times. The CDR3 reads CASSLELAASYEQYF. CDR3 nucleotides: TGCGCCAGCAGCTTGGAGCTAGCGGCTTCCTACGAGCAGTACTTC. The chain uses TRBV5-1 and TRBJ2-7, with 7 bases aligning to TRBD2. In germline, CDR1 is SGHRS, CDR2 YFSETQ. J gave up 1 base and V 0 bases, and 4 bases lay outside the gene matches. CDR3 length: 15 amino acids.

This clonotype has just a few counts. The chain combines TRBV5-6 with TRBJ2-3, with TRBD2 as a possible D gene (5 bases). Trimming cost V 3 bases and J 7 bases, with 6 bases left between them. Germline-derived CDR1 and CDR2 are SGHDT and YYEEEE. The CDR3 is made up of 11 amino acids. The CDR3 DNA sequence: TGTGCCAGCAGCTGGGAGCATACGCAGTATTTT. This codes for CASSWEHTQYF.

This clonotype has a handful of counts. The chain carries TRBV5-5 and TRBJ1-1; TRBD1 matches 8 bases. V gave up 4 bases and J gave up 4 bases; unmatched junction bases: 6. There are 14 residues in the CDR3. CDR1 and CDR2 from the germline V gene are SGHKS and YYEKEE (reference sequence). CDR3 nucleotides: TGTGCCAGCAGCCCTACAGGGGGAGGCACTGAAGCTTTCTTT. Translating gives CASSPTGGGTEAFF.

This clonotype was recorded many times. The genes are TRBV5-1 and TRBJ2-5; D unresolved. Germline-derived CDR1 and CDR2 are SGHRS and YFSETQ. V lost 1 base to trimming and J lost 5 bases, with 9 bases between them. This CDR3 region has 13 residues. This CDR3 is CASSLPPPETQYF. The CDR3, as DNA: TGCGCCAGCAGCTTGCCCCCCCCGGAGACCCAGTACTTC.

This clonotype has only a few counts. The chain joins TRBV4-3 to TRBJ2-3; D is ambiguous. The CDR3 is made up of 14 amino acids. The V and J ends lost 1 base and 6 bases respectively, with 11 bases between them. Germline V lookup: CDR1 LGHNA, CDR2 YSLEER. The CDR3, as DNA: TGCGCCAGCAGCCAAGGGGCTACCTCGGATACGCAGTATTTT. It is translated as CASSQGATSDTQYF.